The T cell receptor (beta chain) under discussion was sequenced for a study of cytomegalovirus exposure and HLA in healthy donors. The study's findings and limits: Cytomegalovirus-associated status was assigned to some 160 TCR beta chains.

In the case of this clone: The antigen is unknown.

Per germline, CDR1 SGHTA and CDR2 FQGTGA. CDR3 length: 15 amino acids. With V trimmed by 6 bases and J by 6 bases, 8 bases remained unmatched. Use of 60 Vbeta and 13 Jbeta primers characterized the PCR. Here immunoSEQ multiplex PCR was the method, and the copy in TCRdb shows in-frame clones only, minus some. Here the sample spans tens of thousands of clones, around 9.1% being singletons. The chain has TRBV7-3 and TRBJ2-2; 9 bases match TRBD2. Sequenced sample: PBMCs. The receptor's source is a man aged 55 to 70 in good health and CMV-seropositive. CDR3 protein: CASSSHSGSAGELFF. The CDR3 DNA reads as TGTGCCAGCAGTTCTCATAGCGGGAGTGCCGGGGAGCTGTTTTTT.